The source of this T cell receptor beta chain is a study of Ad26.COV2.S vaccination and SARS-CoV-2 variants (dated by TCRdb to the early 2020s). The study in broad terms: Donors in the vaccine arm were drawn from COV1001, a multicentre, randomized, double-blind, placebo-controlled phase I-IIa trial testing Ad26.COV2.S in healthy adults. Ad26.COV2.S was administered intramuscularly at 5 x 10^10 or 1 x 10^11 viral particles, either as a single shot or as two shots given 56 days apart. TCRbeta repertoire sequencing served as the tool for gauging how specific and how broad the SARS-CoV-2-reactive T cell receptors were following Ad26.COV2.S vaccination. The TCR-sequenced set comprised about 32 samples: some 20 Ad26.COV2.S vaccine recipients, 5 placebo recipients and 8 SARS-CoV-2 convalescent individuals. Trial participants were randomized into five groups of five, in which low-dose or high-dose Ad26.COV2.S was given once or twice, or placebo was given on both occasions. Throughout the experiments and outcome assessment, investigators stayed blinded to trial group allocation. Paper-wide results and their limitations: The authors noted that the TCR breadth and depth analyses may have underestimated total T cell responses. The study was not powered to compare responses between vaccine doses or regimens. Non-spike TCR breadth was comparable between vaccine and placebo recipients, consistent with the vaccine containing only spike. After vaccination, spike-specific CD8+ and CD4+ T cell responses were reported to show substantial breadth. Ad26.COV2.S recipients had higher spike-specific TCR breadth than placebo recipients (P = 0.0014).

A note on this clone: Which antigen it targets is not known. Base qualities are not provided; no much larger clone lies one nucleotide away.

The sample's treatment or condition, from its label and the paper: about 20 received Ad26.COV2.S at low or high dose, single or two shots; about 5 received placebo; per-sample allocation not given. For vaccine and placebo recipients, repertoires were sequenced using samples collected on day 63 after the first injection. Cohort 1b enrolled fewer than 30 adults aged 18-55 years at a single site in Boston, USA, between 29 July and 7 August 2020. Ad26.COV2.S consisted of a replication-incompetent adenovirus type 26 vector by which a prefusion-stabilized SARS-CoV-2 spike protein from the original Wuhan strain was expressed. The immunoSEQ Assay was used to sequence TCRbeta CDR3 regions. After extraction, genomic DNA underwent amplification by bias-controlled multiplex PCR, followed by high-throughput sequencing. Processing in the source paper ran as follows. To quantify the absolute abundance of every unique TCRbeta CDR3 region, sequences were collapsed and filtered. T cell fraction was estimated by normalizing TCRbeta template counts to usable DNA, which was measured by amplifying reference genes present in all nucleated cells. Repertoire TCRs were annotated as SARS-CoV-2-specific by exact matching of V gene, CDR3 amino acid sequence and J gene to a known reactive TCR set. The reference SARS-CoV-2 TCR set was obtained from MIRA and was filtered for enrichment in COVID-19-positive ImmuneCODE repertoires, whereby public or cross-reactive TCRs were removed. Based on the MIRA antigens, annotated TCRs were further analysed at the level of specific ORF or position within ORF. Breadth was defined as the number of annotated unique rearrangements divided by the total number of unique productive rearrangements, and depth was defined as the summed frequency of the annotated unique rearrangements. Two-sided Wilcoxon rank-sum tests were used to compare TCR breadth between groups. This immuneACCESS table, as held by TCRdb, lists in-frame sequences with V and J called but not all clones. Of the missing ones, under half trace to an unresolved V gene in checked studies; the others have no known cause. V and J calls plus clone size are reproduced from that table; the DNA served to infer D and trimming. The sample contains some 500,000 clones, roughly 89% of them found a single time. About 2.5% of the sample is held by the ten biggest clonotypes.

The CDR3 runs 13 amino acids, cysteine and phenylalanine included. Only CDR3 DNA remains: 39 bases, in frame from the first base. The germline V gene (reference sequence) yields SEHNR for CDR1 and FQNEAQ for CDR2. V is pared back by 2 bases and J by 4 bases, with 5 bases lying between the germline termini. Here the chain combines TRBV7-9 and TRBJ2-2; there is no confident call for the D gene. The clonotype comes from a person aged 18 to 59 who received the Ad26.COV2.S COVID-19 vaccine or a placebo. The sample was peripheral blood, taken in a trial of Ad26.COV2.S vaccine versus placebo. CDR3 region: CASSLIGTGELFF. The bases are TGTGCCAGCAGCTTAATCGGCACCGGGGAGCTGTTTTTT.